A selection of T cell receptor beta chains follows, all from one sample in a study of neurological immune-mediated disorders. In TCRdb, the 5' RACE reads were re-called with MiXCR into one record per CDR3 protein. The top ten hold around 6.8% of the sample, which has about 74,000 distinct CDR3 sequences, 5.2% seen once. The specimen was PBMCs. The receptors stem from a young man with multiple sclerosis. Both conserved end residues are part of each CDR3. Fields, in order: CDR3 protein, V gene, D gene. D genes are given only for firm matches.

CSARRQHMNTEAFF	TRBV20-1	-
CSASGAGTGSAGNTIYF	TRBV20-1	TRBD1
CASSLEGPEQFF	TRBV5-1	-
CATSVPNQETQYF	TRBV24-1	-
CSARDRRLAGGEQYF	TRBV20-1	TRBD2
CATQWSGSYNEQFF	TRBV12-3/TRBV12-4	TRBD2
CASSSDRGRFGTEAFF	TRBV7-8	TRBD1
CSARAYYRGATYEQYF	TRBV20-1	TRBD1
CSASPPDRYTEAFF	TRBV20-1	-
CASSPIVGAGQPQHF	TRBV5-8	-
CASSPWDGTGVKEQYF	TRBV28	TRBD1
CSAVRSGDYYEQYF	TRBV20-1	TRBD2
CASSLQGSEAFF	TRBV5-1	-